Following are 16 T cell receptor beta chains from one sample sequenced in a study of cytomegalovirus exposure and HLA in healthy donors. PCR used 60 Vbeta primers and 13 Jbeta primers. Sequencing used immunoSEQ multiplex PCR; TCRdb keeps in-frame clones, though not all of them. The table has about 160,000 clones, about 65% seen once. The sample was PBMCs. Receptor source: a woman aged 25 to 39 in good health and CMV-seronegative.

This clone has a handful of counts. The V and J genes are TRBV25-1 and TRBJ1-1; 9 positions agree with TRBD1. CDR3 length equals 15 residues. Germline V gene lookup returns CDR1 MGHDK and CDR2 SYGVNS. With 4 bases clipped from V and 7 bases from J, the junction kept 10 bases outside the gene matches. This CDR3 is CASSGQTGTGIEAFF. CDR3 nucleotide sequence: TGTGCCAGCAGTGGCCAAACCGGGACAGGGATTGAAGCTTTCTTT.

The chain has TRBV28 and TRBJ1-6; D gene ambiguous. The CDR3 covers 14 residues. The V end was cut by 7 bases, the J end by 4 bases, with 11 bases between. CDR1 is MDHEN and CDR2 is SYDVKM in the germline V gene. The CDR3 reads CASIATVYNSPLHF. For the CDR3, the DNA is TGTGCCAGCATTGCGACTGTATATAATTCACCCCTCCACTTT.

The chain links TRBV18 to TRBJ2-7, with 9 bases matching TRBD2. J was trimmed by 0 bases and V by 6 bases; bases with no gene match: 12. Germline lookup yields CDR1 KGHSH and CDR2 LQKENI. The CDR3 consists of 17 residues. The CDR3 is CASSLSIAGDLSYEQYF. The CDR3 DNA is TGTGCCAGCTCCCTCTCAATAGCGGGAGACCTCTCCTACGAGCAGTACTTC.

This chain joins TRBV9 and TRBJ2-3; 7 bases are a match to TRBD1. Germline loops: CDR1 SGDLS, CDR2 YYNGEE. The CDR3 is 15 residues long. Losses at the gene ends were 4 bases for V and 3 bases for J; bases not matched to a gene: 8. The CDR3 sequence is CASSFRTGLTDTQYF. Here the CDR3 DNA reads TGTGCCAGCAGCTTCCGGACAGGCTTAACAGATACGCAGTATTTT.

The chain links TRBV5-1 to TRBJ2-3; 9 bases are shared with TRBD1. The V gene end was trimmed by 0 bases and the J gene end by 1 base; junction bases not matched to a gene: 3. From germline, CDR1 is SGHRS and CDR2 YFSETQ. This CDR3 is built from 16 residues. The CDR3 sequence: CASSLDRTGGTDTQYF. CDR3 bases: TGCGCCAGCAGCTTGGATCGGACAGGGGGCACAGATACGCAGTATTTT.

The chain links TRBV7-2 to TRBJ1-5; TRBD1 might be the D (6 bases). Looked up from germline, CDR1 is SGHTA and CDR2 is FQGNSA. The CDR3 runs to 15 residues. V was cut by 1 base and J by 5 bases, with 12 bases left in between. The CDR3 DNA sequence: TGTGCCAGCAGCTTAGTGGCAGGGGTAGATCAGCCCCAGCATTTT. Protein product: CASSLVAGVDQPQHF.

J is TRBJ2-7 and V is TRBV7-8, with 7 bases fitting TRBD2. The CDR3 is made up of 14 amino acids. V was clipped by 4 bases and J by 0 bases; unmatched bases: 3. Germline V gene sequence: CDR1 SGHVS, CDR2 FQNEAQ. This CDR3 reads CASSSERDSYEQYF. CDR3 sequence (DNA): TGTGCCAGCAGCTCCGAGCGGGACTCCTACGAGCAGTACTTC. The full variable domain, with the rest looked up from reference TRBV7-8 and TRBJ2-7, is GAGVSQSPRYKVAKRGQDVALRCDPISGHVSLFWYQQALGQGPEFLTYFQNEAQLDKSGLPSDRFFAERPEGSVSTLKIQRTQQEDSAVYLCASSSERDSYEQYFGPGTRLTVT.

The CDR3: CASSPETGTYGYTF. In DNA form, the CDR3 reads TGTGCCAGTAGTCCCGAGACAGGGACCTATGGCTACACCTTC. The chain couples TRBV19 to TRBJ1-2; TRBD1 matches 7 bases. Per germline, CDR1 LNHDA and CDR2 SQIVND (reference sequence). Trimming at V came to 5 bases and at J to 4 bases, leaving 7 bases not matched to a gene. This CDR3 contains 14 residues.

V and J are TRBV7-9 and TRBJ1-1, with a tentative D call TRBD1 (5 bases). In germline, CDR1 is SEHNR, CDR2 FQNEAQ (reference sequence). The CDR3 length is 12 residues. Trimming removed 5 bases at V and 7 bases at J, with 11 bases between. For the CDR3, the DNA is TGTGCCAGCAGCCCGACAGCCCGTGAAGCTTTCTTT. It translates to CASSPTAREAFF.

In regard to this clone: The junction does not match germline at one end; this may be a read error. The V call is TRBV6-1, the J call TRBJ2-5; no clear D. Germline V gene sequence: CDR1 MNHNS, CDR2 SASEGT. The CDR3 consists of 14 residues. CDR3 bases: TGTGCCAGCAGGGAAGGGTCTTTCAGTGGGACCCAGTACTTC. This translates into CASREGSFSGTQYF.

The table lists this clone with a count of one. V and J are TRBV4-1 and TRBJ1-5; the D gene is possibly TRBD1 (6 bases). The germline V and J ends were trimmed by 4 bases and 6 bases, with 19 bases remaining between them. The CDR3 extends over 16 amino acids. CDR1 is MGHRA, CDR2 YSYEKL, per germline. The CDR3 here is CASSLSMGAGGQPQHF. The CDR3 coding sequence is TGCGCCAGCAGCCTAAGCATGGGGGCTGGTGGTCAGCCCCAGCATTTT.

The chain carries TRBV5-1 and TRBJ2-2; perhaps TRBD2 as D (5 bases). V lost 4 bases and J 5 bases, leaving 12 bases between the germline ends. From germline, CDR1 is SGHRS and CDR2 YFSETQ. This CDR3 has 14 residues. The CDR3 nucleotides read TGCGCCAGCAGCGACTACAGAACAACCGGGGAGCTGTTTTTT. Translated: CASSDYRTTGELFF.

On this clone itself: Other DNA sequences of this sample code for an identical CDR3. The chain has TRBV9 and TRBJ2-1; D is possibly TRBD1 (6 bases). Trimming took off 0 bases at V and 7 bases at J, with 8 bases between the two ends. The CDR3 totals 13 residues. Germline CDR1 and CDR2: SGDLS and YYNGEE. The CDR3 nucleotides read TGTGCCAGCAGCGTAGAACAGGGTAATGAGCAGTTCTTC. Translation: CASSVEQGNEQFF.

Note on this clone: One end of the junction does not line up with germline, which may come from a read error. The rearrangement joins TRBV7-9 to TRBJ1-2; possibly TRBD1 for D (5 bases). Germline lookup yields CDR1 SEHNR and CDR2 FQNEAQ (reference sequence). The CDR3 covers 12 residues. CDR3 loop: CSSGRGENGYTF. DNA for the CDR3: TGTTCCAGCGGGAGGGGCGAGAATGGCTACACCTTC. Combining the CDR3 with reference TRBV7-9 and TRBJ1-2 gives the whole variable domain DTGVSQNPRHKITKRGQNVTFRCDPISEHNRLYWYRQTLGQGPEFLTYFQNEAQLEKSRLLSDRFSAERPKGSFSTLEIQRTEQGDSAMYLCSSGRGENGYTFGSGTRLTVV.

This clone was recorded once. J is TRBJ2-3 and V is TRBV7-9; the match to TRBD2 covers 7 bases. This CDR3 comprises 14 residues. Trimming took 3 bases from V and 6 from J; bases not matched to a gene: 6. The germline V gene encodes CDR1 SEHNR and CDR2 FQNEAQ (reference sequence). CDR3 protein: CASSFGLVVDTQYF. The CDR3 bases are TGTGCCAGCAGCTTCGGACTAGTAGTGGATACGCAGTATTTT.

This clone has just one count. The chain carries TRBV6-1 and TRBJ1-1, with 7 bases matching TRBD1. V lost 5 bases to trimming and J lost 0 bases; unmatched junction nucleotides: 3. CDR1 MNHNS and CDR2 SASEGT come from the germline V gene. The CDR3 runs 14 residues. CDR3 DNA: TGTGCCAGCAGTACGGGACAGCTGAACACTGAAGCTTTCTTT. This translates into CASSTGQLNTEAFF.